Sequencing of this TCR beta chain was carried out in a study of technical replicates of blood from a few donors. CDR3 length: 17 residues. Germline V CDR1 and CDR2: SGHAT, FQNNGV. V shed 5 bases and J 7 bases; nucleotides not matched to a gene: 15. Profiling relied on immunoSEQ multiplex PCR, and the TCRdb table lists in-frame clones only, not all of them. The table shows approximately 51,000 clones, with just over 90% occurring only once. This clonotype originated in a human donor in good health. Some clones in this sample may be carry-over from other donors' samples. This chain links TRBV11-2 with TRBJ2-4; 9 nucleotides line up with TRBD1. The sequencing sample was made of PBMCs. The CDR3 DNA is TGTGCCAGCAGCCTCCGTCGGGCGGACAGGGGTAGGAACATTCAGTACTTC. Amino acids: CASSLRRADRGRNIQYF.